Shown below are 20 T cell receptor beta chains from a single sample sequenced in a study of T cell repertoires in cytomegalovirus infection. No antigens are known for them. TCRdb itself ran the reads through MiXCR, one entry per CDR3 protein. The sample contains over 95,000 distinct CDR3 sequences, about 33% of which appear only once. This specimen was CD8+ T cells from cultured PBMCs, taken from culture after CMV antigen stimulation. The receptors shown here come from a human donor in good health (CMV status not recorded). Some clones in this sample may be carry-over from other donors' samples.

Regarding this clonotype: One end of the junction does not line up with germline, which may come from a read error. The V gene is TRBV13, the J gene TRBJ2-1; 13 bases are shared with TRBD2. The CDR3 totals 18 residues. CDR1 and CDR2 from the germline V gene are PRHDT and FYEKMQ (reference sequence). The CDR3 nucleotides read TGCGCCAGCAGCCCTACTAGCGGGGGGGCGGGTCCGCCGGATGAGCAGTTCTTC. Its protein product is CASSPTSGGAGPPDEQFF. The complete variable domain, with remaining parts taken from reference TRBV13 and TRBJ2-1, reads AAGVIQSPRHLIKEKRETATLKCYPIPRHDTVYWYQQGPGQDPQFLISFYEKMQSDKGSIPDRFSAQQFSDYHSELNMSSLELGDSALYFCASSPTSGGAGPPDEQFFGPGTRLTVL.

The sample holds a few counts of this clonotype. The rearrangement links TRBV6-5 to TRBJ2-5; D is perhaps TRBD1 (5 bases). V lost 5 bases and J lost 2, with 15 bases in between. Germline lookup yields CDR1 MNHEY and CDR2 SVGAGI. The CDR3 has 15 amino acids. This chain's CDR3 is CASSLSPQGQETQYF. As DNA, the CDR3 is TGTGCCAGCAGTCTCTCACCCCAGGGACAAGAGACCCAGTACTTC.

This clonotype appeared many times. This chain links TRBV6-1 with TRBJ1-5; D not resolved. Germline CDR1 is MNHNS and CDR2 is SASEGT. The CDR3 is made up of 14 amino acids. V lost 3 bases and J lost 3, with 9 bases in between. CDR3 nucleotides: TGTGCCAGCAGTGATAGGGCGGACAATCAGCCCCAGCATTTT. Residues: CASSDRADNQPQHF.

The sample holds a few counts of this clonotype. The chain links TRBV19 to TRBJ2-3, with D unclear. The CDR3 extends over 17 amino acids. CDR1 and CDR2 (germline): LNHDA, SQIVND (reference sequence). Trimming removed 3 bases at V and 1 base at J, with 17 bases between. The CDR3 DNA reads as TGTGCCAGTAGTATCTGGGGATCAGGTGGCGGCACAGATACGCAGTATTTT. Encoded protein: CASSIWGSGGGTDTQYF.

The V call is TRBV6-5, the J call TRBJ1-1, with D perhaps matching TRBD1 (6 bases). The CDR3 has 15 amino acids. V lost 7 bases, J lost 1 base, and 16 bases lay in between. The germline V gene encodes CDR1 MNHEY and CDR2 SVGAGI. The CDR3 bases are TGTGCCAGCACCCCCCGGGACATGCCGAACACTGAAGCTTTCTTT. It encodes CASTPRDMPNTEAFF.

The rearrangement joins TRBV4-1 to TRBJ2-7; D may be TRBD1 (5 bases). Trimming pared 0 bases from V and 3 bases from J, leaving 18 bases between. The length of the CDR3 is 17 residues. CDR1 MGHRA and CDR2 YSYEKL come from the germline V gene. CDR3 residues: CASSQDRIGALGYEQYF. The DNA of the CDR3 is TGCGCCAGCAGCCAAGATAGGATAGGGGCTCTCGGCTACGAGCAGTACTTC.

This clonotype was found a few times. The chain joins TRBV24-1 to TRBJ2-5; 10 nucleotides line up with TRBD1. Germline loops: CDR1 KGHDR, CDR2 SFDVKD. The CDR3 has 13 residues. Germline trimming cut 7 bases from V and 5 bases from J; bases unmatched to any gene: 3. CDR3 DNA sequence: TGTGCCACCAGAGGGACAGGGGAGGAGACCCAGTACTTC. Encoded protein: CATRGTGEETQYF.

This clonotype has a handful of counts. The rearrangement links TRBV12-3 or TRBV12-4 to TRBJ1-4, with TRBD1 matching over 7 bases. This CDR3 region has 18 residues. With 3 bases clipped from V and 0 bases from J, the junction kept 10 bases outside the gene matches. The CDR3 loop reads CASSFMAGGSATNEKLFF. Written as DNA, the CDR3 is TGTGCCAGCAGTTTTATGGCAGGGGGATCTGCAACTAATGAAAAACTGTTTTTT.

The chain is built from TRBV27 and TRBJ2-7; 7 positions agree with TRBD2. V lost 3 bases to trimming and J lost 6 bases; unmatched junction nucleotides: 5. CDR3 length: 13 amino acids. Germline V lookup: CDR1 MNHEY, CDR2 SMNVEV (reference sequence). CDR3: CASSFGASGEQYF. The CDR3 bases are TGTGCCAGCAGTTTCGGGGCTAGCGGCGAGCAGTACTTC.

This clonotype has more than one count but fewer than ten. The rearrangement links TRBV6-5 to TRBJ2-7; TRBD2 might be the D (6 bases). The CDR3 totals 14 residues. CDR1 is MNHEY, CDR2 SVGAGI, per germline. V was pared by 6 bases and J by 7 bases, with 19 bases between. The CDR3 loop is CASSPSGAEGEQYF. DNA of the CDR3: TGTGCCAGCAGCCCCTCGGGCGCGGAGGGGGAGCAGTACTTC.

The genes are TRBV6-2 or TRBV6-3 and TRBJ2-7; D is possibly TRBD2 (6 bases). This CDR3 region has 15 residues. Trimming left V 5 bases short and J 3 bases short, with 17 bases between. The germline CDR1 and CDR2 sequences are MNHEY and SVGEGT. In nucleotides, the CDR3 is TGTGCCAGCAGTCACCCTAGCGATGGGGACTACGAGCAGTACTTC. Protein: CASSHPSDGDYEQYF.

J is TRBJ1-1 and V is TRBV27, with D possibly matching TRBD1 (6 bases). The V end lost 5 bases, the J end lost 5 bases, and 15 bases lay between the germline ends. The germline gives CDR1 MNHEY, CDR2 SMNVEV (reference sequence). The CDR3 consists of 14 residues. CDR3 region: CASSRVGGRTEAFF. Written as DNA, the CDR3 is TGTGCCAGCAGTAGAGTGGGGGGCCGAACTGAAGCTTTCTTT.

V and J are TRBV11-3 and TRBJ2-2; TRBD2 matches at 13 bases. Trimming took 5 bases from V and 7 from J; bases not matched to a gene: 7. CDR1 and CDR2 from the germline V gene are SGHNT and YENEEA. The CDR3 runs to 16 residues. The CDR3 DNA is TGTGCCAGCAGCCGAACGGGACTAGCGGGGAACGGGGAGCTGTTTTTT. This translates into CASSRTGLAGNGELFF. Full variable domain (outside the CDR3, taken from reference TRBV11-3 and TRBJ2-2): EAGVVQSPRYKIIEKKQPVAFWCNPISGHNTLYWYLQNLGQGPELLIRYENEEAVDDSQLPKDRFSAERLKGVDSTLKIQPAELGDSAVYLCASSRTGLAGNGELFFGEGSRLTVL.

V usage is TRBV4-1 and J usage is TRBJ2-1, with D unclear. Per the germline V gene, CDR1 is MGHRA and CDR2 is YSYEKL. This CDR3 comprises 13 residues. Trimming removed 1 base from V and 9 bases from J, with 10 bases in between. The DNA for the CDR3 is TGCGCCAGCAGCCAAGGGTTGCCACTTGAGCAGTTCTTC. It yields the protein CASSQGLPLEQFF.

There are a few counts of this clonotype. J is TRBJ1-1 and V is TRBV7-8; maybe TRBD1 (6 bases). The CDR3 runs 16 residues. The V end lost 1 base, the J end lost 4 bases, and 16 bases lay between the germline ends. Germline V gene data show CDR1 as SGHVS and CDR2 as FQNEAQ. The CDR3 spells CASSLVEGGMGTEAFF. The CDR3 nucleotides are TGTGCCAGCAGCTTAGTGGAGGGGGGAATGGGCACTGAAGCTTTCTTT. Filled out from reference TRBV7-8 and TRBJ1-1, the complete variable domain reads GAGVSQSPRYKVAKRGQDVALRCDPISGHVSLFWYQQALGQGPEFLTYFQNEAQLDKSGLPSDRFFAERPEGSVSTLKIQRTQQEDSAVYLCASSLVEGGMGTEAFFGQGTRLTVV.

This clonotype appeared a few times. In DNA, the CDR3 is TGTGCCAGCAGTGGGGGGGACAGGGGGATGAATGAGCAGTTCTTC. This sequence encodes CASSGGDRGMNEQFF. The V and J genes are TRBV28 and TRBJ2-1; TRBD1 agrees at 11 bases. V lost 5 bases, J lost 7 bases, and 7 bases stayed unmatched. The CDR3 extends over 15 amino acids. Germline CDR1 is MDHEN and CDR2 is SYDVKM.

The table lists this clonotype with many counts. The rearrangement uses TRBV28 and TRBJ2-5; D is perhaps TRBD1 or TRBD2 (5 bases each). Looked up from germline, CDR1 is MDHEN and CDR2 is SYDVKM. Trimming removed 3 bases at V and 0 bases at J, with 14 bases between. The CDR3 spans 16 residues. The CDR3: CASSLGEEGYQETQYF. The CDR3 coding sequence is TGTGCCAGCAGTTTGGGGGAAGAGGGGTACCAAGAGACCCAGTACTTC.

The rearrangement uses TRBV11-2 and TRBJ2-1, with TRBD2 as a possible D gene (6 bases). The germline CDR1 and CDR2 sequences are SGHAT and FQNNGV. Trimming pared 3 bases from V and 4 bases from J, leaving 13 bases between. The CDR3 contains 15 residues. The CDR3 nucleotides read TGTGCCAGCAGCTTGGCGGGGTTAGGGTACAATGAGCAGTTCTTC. Translating gives CASSLAGLGYNEQFF.

This chain links TRBV7-9 with TRBJ1-1; maybe TRBD1 (5 bases). V lost 5 bases and J 6 bases, leaving 13 bases between the germline ends. Germline CDR1 and CDR2: SEHNR and FQNEAQ (reference sequence). There are 13 residues in the CDR3. CDR3 residues: CASSPTGGSEAFF. The CDR3 region has the DNA TGTGCCAGCAGCCCCACCGGGGGGTCTGAAGCTTTCTTT.

This clonotype was observed a few times. The chain carries TRBV7-9 and TRBJ2-2; D perhaps matches TRBD1 (6 bases). Germline V CDR1 and CDR2: SEHNR, FQNEAQ (reference sequence). This CDR3 region has 16 residues. V lost 0 bases to trimming and J lost 4 bases, with 12 bases between them. Here the CDR3 DNA reads TGTGCCAGCAGCTTAGCGTGGCAGGGGCCCACCGGGGAGCTGTTTTTT. Protein product: CASSLAWQGPTGELFF.